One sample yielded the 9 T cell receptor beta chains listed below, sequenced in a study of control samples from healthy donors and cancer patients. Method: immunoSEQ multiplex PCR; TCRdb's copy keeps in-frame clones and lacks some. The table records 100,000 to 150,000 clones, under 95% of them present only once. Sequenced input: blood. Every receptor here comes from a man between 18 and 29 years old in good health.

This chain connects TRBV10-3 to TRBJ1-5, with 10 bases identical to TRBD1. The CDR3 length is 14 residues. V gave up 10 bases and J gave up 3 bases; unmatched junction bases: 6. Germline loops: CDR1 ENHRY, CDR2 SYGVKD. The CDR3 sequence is CATGTGDLNQPQHF. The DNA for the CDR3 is TGTGCCACCGGGACAGGGGACCTCAATCAGCCCCAGCATTTT.

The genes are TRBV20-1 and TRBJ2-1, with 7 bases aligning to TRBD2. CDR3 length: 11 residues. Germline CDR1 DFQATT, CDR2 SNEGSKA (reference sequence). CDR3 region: CRGTNGNEQFF. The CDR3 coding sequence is TGCAGAGGGACTAACGGCAATGAGCAGTTCTTC.

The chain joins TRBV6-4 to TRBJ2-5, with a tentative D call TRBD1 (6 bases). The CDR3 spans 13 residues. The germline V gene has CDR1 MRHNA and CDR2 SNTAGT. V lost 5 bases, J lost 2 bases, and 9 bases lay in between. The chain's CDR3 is CASSRQVQETQYF. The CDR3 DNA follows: TGTGCCAGCAGTAGACAGGTTCAAGAGACCCAGTACTTC.

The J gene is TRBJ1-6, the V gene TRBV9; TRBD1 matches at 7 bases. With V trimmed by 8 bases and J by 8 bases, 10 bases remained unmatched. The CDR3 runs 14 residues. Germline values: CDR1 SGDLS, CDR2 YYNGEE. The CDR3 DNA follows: TGTGCCAGTGGGCGTGGGGACAGTTATTCACCCCTCCACTTT. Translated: CASGRGDSYSPLHF.

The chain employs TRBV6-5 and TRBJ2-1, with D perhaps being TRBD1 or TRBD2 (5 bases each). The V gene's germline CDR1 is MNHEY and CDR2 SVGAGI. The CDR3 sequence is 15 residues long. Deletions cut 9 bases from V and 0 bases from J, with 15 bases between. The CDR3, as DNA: TGTGCCAGTTCCGGGACGCCGAGCTCCTACAATGAGCAGTTCTTC. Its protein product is CASSGTPSSYNEQFF.

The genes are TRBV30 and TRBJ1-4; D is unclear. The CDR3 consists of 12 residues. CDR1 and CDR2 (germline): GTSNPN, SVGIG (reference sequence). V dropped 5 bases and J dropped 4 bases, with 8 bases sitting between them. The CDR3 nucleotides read TGTGCCTGGTTCCGCGTTAATGAAAAACTGTTTTTT. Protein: CAWFRVNEKLFF.

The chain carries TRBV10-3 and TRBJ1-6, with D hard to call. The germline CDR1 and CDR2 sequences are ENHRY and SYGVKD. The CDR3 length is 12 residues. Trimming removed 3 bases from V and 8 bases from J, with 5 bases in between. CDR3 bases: TGTGCCATCAGTGACGGTTATTCACCCCTCCACTTT. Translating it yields CAISDGYSPLHF.

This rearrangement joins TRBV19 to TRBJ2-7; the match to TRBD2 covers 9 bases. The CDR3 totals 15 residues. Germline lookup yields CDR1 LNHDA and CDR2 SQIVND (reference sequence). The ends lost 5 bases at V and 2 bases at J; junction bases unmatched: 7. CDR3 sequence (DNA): TGTGCCAGTAGTGTTAGCGGGGGCCTTACCTACGAGCAGTACTTC. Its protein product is CASSVSGGLTYEQYF.

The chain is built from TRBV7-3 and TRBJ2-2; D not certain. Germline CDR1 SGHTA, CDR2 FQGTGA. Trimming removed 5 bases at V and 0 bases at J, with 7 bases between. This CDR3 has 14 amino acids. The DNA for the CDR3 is TGTGCCAGCAGCCCCGATTCGAACACCGGGGAGCTGTTTTTT. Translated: CASSPDSNTGELFF.